This record covers a single TCR beta chain. Antigen specificity is unknown. TCRdb re-derived calls from the 5' RACE reads in MiXCR, one entry per CDR3 protein. The table has roughly 310,000 distinct CDR3 sequences, more than 15% seen once; the top ten hold 22%. The data derive from a study of T-cell memory formation after mild COVID-19. Study-level points and caveats: SARS-CoV-2 specificity was not confirmed for second-wave clones peaking on day 37. Cross-reactive memory seemingly joined, as some responding clones were found in pre-infection memory.

Germline V lookup: CDR1 MNHEY, CDR2 SVGAGI. Trimming removed 0 bases at V and 14 bases at J, with 16 bases between. The CDR3 loop spans 13 amino acids. The sequenced sample was PBMCs or a T cell subset sorted from them (not recorded which). The chain has TRBV6-5 and TRBJ1-2, with no clear D. This receptor was obtained from a man aged 18 to 35 who had mild COVID-19 (a few samples of this study predate the infection). Cell type and time point are not known. CDR3: CASSYSGYAAVTF. CDR3 nucleotides: TGTGCCAGCAGTTACTCGGGTTACGCGGCTGTAACCTTC.